This T cell receptor beta chain was observed in a study of cytomegalovirus exposure and HLA in healthy donors. The overall study: In a later analysis, it was reported that the roughly 120 validation repertoires had been produced on the same platform as the 700 or so repertoires belonging to the first cohort.

A remark on this clone: Antigen specificity is unknown.

Germline V gene data show CDR1 as PRHDT and CDR2 as FYEKMQ (reference sequence). The length of the CDR3 is 14 residues. Trimming removed 5 bases from V and 0 bases from J, with 11 bases in between. Sequenced by immunoSEQ multiplex PCR; TCRdb stores in-frame clones only, minus some. This table holds 100,000 to 120,000 clones, approximately 88% found once. Study-level findings and limits: The classifier was said to identify cytomegalovirus status with high specificity and sensitivity.

Separation from the roughly 700-subject first cohort characterized the roughly 110-subject validation cohort, to which the donors belonged. The receptor was isolated from a woman aged 30 to 39 in good health and CMV-seropositive. The J gene is TRBJ2-7, the V gene TRBV13, with D maybe TRBD1 (6 bases). Sequenced material: PBMCs. In DNA, the CDR3 is TGTGCCAGCAGCCCCGGACAGTCCTCCTACGAGCAGTACTTC. Translated: CASSPGQSSYEQYF. The full variable domain, completed using reference TRBV13 and TRBJ2-7, is AAGVIQSPRHLIKEKRETATLKCYPIPRHDTVYWYQQGPGQDPQFLISFYEKMQSDKGSIPDRFSAQQFSDYHSELNMSSLELGDSALYFCASSPGQSSYEQYFGPGTRLTVT.